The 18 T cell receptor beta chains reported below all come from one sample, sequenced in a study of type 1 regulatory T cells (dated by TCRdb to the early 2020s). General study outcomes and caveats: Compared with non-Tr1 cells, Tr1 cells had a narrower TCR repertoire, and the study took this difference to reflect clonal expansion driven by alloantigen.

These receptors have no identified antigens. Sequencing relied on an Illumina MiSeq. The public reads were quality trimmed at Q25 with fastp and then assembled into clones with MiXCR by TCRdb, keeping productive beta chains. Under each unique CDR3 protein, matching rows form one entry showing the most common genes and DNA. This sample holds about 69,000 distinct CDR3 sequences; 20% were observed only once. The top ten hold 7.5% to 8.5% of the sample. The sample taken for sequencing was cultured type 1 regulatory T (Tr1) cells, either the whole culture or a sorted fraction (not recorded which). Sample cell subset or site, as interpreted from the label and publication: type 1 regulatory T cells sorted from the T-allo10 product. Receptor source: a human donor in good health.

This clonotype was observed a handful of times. The CDR3 DNA follows: TGTGCCACCAGCTTGTCAGTTGGCAATCAGCCCCAGCATTTT. Amino acid sequence: CATSLSVGNQPQHF. This sequence joins TRBV15 and TRBJ1-5; unclear D gene. V lost 5 bases, J lost 2 bases, and 10 bases lay in between. CDR3 length: 14 amino acids. Germline assignment: CDR1 LNHNV and CDR2 YYDKDF (reference sequence).

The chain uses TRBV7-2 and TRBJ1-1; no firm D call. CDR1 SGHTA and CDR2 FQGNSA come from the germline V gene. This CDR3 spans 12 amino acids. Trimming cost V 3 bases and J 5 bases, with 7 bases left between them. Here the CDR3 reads CASSFSRTEAFF. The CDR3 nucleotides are TGTGCCAGCAGCTTTAGTAGGACTGAAGCTTTCTTT.

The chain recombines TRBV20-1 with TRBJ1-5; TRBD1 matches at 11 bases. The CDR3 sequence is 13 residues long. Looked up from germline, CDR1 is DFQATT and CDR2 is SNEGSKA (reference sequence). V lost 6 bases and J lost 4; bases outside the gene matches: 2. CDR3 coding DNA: TGCAGTGCCAGGGACAGGGGGAATCAGCCCCAGCATTTT. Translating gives CSARDRGNQPQHF.

CDR3 DNA: TGTGCCAGCAGCTGGACTAGCGGGGTTGCCGGGGAGCTGTTTTTT. This gives the protein CASSWTSGVAGELFF. This sequence joins TRBV7-2 and TRBJ2-2, with TRBD2 matching over 12 bases. This CDR3 region has 15 residues. J gave up 6 bases and V 4 bases, and 3 bases lay outside the gene matches. The germline gives CDR1 SGHTA, CDR2 FQGNSA.

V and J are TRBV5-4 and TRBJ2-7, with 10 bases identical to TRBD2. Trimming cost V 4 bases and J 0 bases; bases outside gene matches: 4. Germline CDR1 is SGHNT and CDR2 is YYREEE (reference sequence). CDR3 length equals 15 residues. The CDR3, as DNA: TGTGCCAGCAGCCGGACTAGCGGACACTCCTACGAGCAGTACTTC. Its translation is CASSRTSGHSYEQYF.

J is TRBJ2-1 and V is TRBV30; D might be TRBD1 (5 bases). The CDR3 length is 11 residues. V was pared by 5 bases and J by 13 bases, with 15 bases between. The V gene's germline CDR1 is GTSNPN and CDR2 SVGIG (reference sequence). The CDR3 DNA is TGTGCCTGGCGTGGAACCAGGGTACAGTTCTTC. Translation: CAWRGTRVQFF.

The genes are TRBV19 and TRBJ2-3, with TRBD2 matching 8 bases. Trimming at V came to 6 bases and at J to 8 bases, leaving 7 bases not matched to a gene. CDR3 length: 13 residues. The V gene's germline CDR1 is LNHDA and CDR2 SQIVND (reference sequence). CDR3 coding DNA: TGTGCCAGTAGCCCGGGACTAGTGAGTACGCAGTATTTT. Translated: CASSPGLVSTQYF.

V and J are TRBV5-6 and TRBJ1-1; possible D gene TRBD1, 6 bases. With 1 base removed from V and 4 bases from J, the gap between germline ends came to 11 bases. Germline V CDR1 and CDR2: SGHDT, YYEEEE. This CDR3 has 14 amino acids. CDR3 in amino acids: CASSLPGVATEAFF. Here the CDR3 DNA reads TGTGCCAGCAGCTTGCCAGGGGTTGCCACTGAAGCTTTCTTT.

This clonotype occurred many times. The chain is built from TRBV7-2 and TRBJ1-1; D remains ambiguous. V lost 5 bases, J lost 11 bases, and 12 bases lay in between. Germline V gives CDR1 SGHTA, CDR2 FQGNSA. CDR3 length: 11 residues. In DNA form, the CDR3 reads TGTGCCAGCAGCGCCGATAGGTGGGCTTTCTTT. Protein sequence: CASSADRWAFF.

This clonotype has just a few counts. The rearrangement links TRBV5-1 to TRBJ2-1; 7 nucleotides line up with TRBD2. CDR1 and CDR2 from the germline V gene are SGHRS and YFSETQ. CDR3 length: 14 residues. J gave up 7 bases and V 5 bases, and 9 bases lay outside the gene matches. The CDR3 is CASRASGRINEQFF. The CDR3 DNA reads TGCGCCAGCAGAGCTAGCGGCAGAATTAATGAGCAGTTCTTC. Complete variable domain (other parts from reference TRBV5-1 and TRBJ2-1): KAGVTQTPRYLIKTRGQQVTLSCSPISGHRSVSWYQQTPGQGLQFLFEYFSETQRNKGNFPGRFSGRQFSNSRSEMNVSTLELGDSALYLCASRASGRINEQFFGPGTRLTVL.

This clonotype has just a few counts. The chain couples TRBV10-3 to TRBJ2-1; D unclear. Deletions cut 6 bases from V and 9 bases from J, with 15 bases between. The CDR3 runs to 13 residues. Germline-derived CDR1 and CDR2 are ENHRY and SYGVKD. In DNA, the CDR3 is TGTGCCATCAGCGCAGCCCCCTGGGGTGAGCAGTTCTTC. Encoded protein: CAISAAPWGEQFF.

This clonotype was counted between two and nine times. CDR3 region: CASSQDRDFTEAFF. The CDR3 coding sequence is TGTGCCAGCAGCCAAGATCGGGACTTCACTGAAGCTTTCTTT. This chain links TRBV4-2 with TRBJ1-1; TRBD1 might be the D (5 bases). The CDR3 runs to 14 residues. Germline CDR1 reads LGHNA; CDR2 reads YNFKEQ. Trimming stripped 0 bases from V and 4 bases from J, with 9 bases between.

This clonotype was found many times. CDR3 nucleotides: TGTGCCAGCAGTTTAGGCCCGGGGAACCCCCCGATTTATCGGTACTTC. Translating gives CASSLGPGNPPIYRYF. The chain recombines TRBV28 with TRBJ2-4, with D perhaps matching TRBD2 (5 bases). This CDR3 has 16 residues. The ends were cut back, 2 bases at V and 15 bases at J, with 26 bases in the middle. Germline V gene data show CDR1 as MDHEN and CDR2 as SYDVKM.

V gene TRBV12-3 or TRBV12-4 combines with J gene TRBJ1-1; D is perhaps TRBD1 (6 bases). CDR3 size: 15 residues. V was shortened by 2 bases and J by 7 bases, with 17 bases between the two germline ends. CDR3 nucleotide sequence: TGTGCCAGCAGTTTAAGTGGCAGGGGAGTAGATGAAGCTTTCTTT. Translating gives CASSLSGRGVDEAFF.

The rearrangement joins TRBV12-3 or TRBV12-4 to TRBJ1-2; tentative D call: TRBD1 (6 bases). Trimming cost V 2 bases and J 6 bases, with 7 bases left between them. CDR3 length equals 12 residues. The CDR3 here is CASSLRGDGYTF. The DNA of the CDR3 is TGTGCCAGCAGTTTAAGGGGGGATGGCTACACCTTC.

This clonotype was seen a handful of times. CDR3 DNA: TGTGCCAGCAGCCAAATGTTCGGCTCCTACGAGCAGTACTTC. This encodes CASSQMFGSYEQYF. The rearrangement uses TRBV3-1 and TRBJ2-7; D not certain. V was pared by 2 bases and J by 0 bases, with 8 bases between. CDR1 LGHDT and CDR2 YNNKEL come from the germline V gene (reference sequence). The length of the CDR3 is 14 residues.

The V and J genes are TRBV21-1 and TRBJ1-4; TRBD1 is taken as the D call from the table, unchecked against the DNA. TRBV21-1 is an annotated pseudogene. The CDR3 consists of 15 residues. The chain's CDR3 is CASTGGFAANEKLFF. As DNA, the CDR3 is TGTGCCAGCACCGGGGGGTTCGCGGCTAATGAAAAACTGTTTTTT.

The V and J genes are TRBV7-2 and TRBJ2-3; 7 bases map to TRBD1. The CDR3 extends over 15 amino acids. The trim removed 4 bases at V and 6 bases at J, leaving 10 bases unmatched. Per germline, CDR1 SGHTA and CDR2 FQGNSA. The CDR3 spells CASSYGQVKGDTQYF. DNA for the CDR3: TGTGCCAGCAGCTATGGACAGGTCAAAGGTGATACGCAGTATTTT.